This entry concerns a single TCR beta chain. Its target is unknown. Germline values: CDR1 SGDLS, CDR2 YYNGEE. The CDR3 totals 16 residues. V was trimmed by 3 bases and J by 2 bases, leaving 17 bases between them. TCRdb passed the 5' RACE reads through MiXCR, listing each CDR3 protein once. The sample holds about 340,000 distinct CDR3 sequences, roughly 13% seen once. The sample belongs to a study of T-cell memory formation after mild COVID-19. General observations from the study: Whereas later expanders leaned CD4+, clones contracting day 15 to 85 showed a balanced CD4/CD8 makeup.

The sequenced sample consisted of PBMCs or a T cell subset sorted from them (not recorded which). The clonotype originates from a man in his late teens or twenties who had mild COVID-19 (a few samples of this study predate the infection). Cell type and time point are not known. The chain carries TRBV9 and TRBJ2-5; D tentatively reads TRBD1 or TRBD2 (5 bases each). This CDR3 reads CASSGNPRDAQETQYF. As DNA, the CDR3 is TGTGCCAGCAGCGGGAATCCCCGGGACGCACAAGAGACCCAGTACTTC.